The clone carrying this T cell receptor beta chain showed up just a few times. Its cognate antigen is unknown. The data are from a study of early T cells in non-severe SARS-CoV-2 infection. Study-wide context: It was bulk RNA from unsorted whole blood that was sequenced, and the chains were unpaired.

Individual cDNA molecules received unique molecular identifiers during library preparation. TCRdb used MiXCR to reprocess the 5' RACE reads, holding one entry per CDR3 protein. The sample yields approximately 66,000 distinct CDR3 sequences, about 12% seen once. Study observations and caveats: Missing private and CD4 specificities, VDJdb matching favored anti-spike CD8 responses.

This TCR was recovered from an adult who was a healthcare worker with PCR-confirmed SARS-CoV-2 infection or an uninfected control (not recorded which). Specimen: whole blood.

The CDR3 nucleotides are TGTGCCAGCAGCTTTGGCGGGGGGGCTTTAGAGCAGTTCTTC. As protein: CASSFGGGALEQFF. The V and J genes are TRBV11-2 and TRBJ2-1, with TRBD2 identical over 9 bases. Unmatched junction bases numbered 7, after V lost 3 bases and J lost 10 bases. Per the germline V gene, CDR1 is SGHAT and CDR2 is FQNNGV. The CDR3 extends over 14 amino acids.